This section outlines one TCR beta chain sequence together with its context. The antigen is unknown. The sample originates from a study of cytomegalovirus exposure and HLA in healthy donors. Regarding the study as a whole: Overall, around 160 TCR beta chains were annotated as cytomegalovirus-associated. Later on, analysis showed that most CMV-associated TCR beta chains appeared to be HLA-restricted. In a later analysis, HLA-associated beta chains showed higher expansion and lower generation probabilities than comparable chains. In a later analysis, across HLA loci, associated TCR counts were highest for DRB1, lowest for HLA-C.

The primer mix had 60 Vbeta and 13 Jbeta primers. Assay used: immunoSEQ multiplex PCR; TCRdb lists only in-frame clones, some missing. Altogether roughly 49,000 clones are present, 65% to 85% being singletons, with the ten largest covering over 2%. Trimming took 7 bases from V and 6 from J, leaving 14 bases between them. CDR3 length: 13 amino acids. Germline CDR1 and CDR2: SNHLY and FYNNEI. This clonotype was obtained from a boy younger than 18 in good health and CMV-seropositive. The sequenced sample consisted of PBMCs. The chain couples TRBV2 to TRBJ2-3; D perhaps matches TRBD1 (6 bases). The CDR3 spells CASILQGGDTQYF. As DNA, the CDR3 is TGTGCCAGCATATTACAGGGTGGGGATACGCAGTATTTT.